A single sample is the source of the 30 T cell receptor beta chains below, sequenced in a study of blood T cell repertoires in COVID-19. The data were produced by immunoSEQ multiplex PCR, yet TCRdb's version contains in-frame clones alone and is incomplete. The profile shows 250,000 to 300,000 clones, approximately 81% of them singletons. The specimen was PBMCs or T cells enriched from blood (not recorded which). The origin of the receptors is a woman between 45 and 60 years old who had been exposed to COVID-19.

V gene TRBV2 combines with J gene TRBJ2-1; a weak D match, TRBD2 (5 bases). V lost 7 bases and J lost 5, with 21 bases in between. This CDR3 has 16 residues. The V gene's germline CDR1 is SNHLY and CDR2 FYNNEI. CDR3 protein: CASMRAAAGLHNEQFF. The CDR3 DNA reads TGTGCCAGCATGAGGGCAGCGGCAGGTCTACACAATGAGCAGTTCTTC.

The chain recombines TRBV27 with TRBJ1-2; a weak D match, TRBD1 (6 bases). This CDR3 is built from 14 residues. The germline V gene encodes CDR1 MNHEY and CDR2 SMNVEV (reference sequence). The V end was cut by 4 bases, the J end by 2 bases, with 11 bases between. This CDR3 is CASSSGTTNYGYTF. CDR3 DNA: TGTGCCAGCAGTTCCGGGACAACGAACTATGGCTACACCTTC.

The chain has TRBV27 and TRBJ2-2; 7 bases are a match to TRBD1. CDR3 length equals 13 residues. V lost 6 bases and J lost 6; bases outside the gene matches: 4. Germline-derived CDR1 and CDR2 are MNHEY and SMNVEV (reference sequence). The CDR3 sequence is CASRFQGAGELFF. CDR3 bases: TGTGCCAGCAGATTTCAGGGGGCCGGGGAGCTGTTTTTT.

The CDR3 nucleotides read TGTGCCACCAGCAGAGGGTTGACTAGCGGGGGGGTTGAGCAGTTCTTC. Its translation: CATSRGLTSGGVEQFF. V gene TRBV15 combines with J gene TRBJ2-1, with 14 bases that match TRBD2. CDR1 is LNHNV and CDR2 is YYDKDF in the germline V gene (reference sequence). V lost 1 base and J lost 9; bases outside the gene matches: 5. The CDR3 consists of 16 residues.

The chain couples TRBV2 to TRBJ1-6, with unresolved D. The CDR3 loop spans 14 amino acids. Germline V lookup: CDR1 SNHLY, CDR2 FYNNEI. Deletions cut 7 bases from V and 7 bases from J, with 14 bases between. CDR3 sequence: CASMGGIVNSPLHF. CDR3 nucleotide sequence: TGTGCCAGCATGGGAGGGATAGTAAATTCACCCCTCCACTTT.

The V gene is TRBV5-8, the J gene TRBJ2-3, with TRBD2 matching 10 bases. The germline gives CDR1 SGHTS, CDR2 YDEGEE. With V trimmed by 4 bases and J by 2 bases, 7 bases remained unmatched. The CDR3 sequence is 16 residues long. The CDR3 DNA reads TGTGCCAGCAGCCGCTCACTAGCGGGGAACACAGATACGCAGTATTTT. Encoded protein: CASSRSLAGNTDTQYF. Variable domain in full (rest from reference TRBV5-8 and TRBJ2-3): EAGVTQSPTHLIKTRGQQATLRCSPISGHTSVYWYQQALGLGLQFLLWYDEGEERNRGNFPPRFSGRQFPNYSSELNVNALELEDSALYLCASSRSLAGNTDTQYFGPGTRLTVL.

The chain couples TRBV19 to TRBJ2-3; 7 positions agree with TRBD2. Per germline, CDR1 LNHDA and CDR2 SQIVND (reference sequence). V dropped 3 bases and J dropped 6; count of bases not matched to a gene: 6. There are 14 residues in the CDR3. The CDR3 protein is CASSIGDSGDTQYF. DNA for the CDR3: TGTGCCAGTAGTATCGGCGATAGCGGGGATACGCAGTATTTT.

J is TRBJ1-5 and V is TRBV19; D perhaps matches TRBD1 (5 bases). The ends were cut back, 7 bases at V and 1 base at J, with 14 bases in the middle. The CDR3 runs 15 residues. Germline CDR1 is LNHDA and CDR2 is SQIVND (reference sequence). The CDR3 region is CASKIAGVSNQPQHF. The CDR3 DNA sequence: TGTGCCAGTAAAATAGCGGGGGTCAGCAATCAGCCCCAGCATTTT.

The table lists this clone with a count of one. The chain carries TRBV5-1 and TRBJ2-2, with 11 bases matching TRBD2. The V gene end was trimmed by 4 bases and the J gene end by 4 bases; junction bases not matched to a gene: 6. CDR1 is SGHRS and CDR2 is YFSETQ in the germline V gene. The CDR3 runs to 16 residues. The CDR3 loop reads CASSQLAGELTGELFF. Written as DNA, the CDR3 is TGCGCCAGCAGCCAACTAGCGGGGGAACTCACCGGGGAGCTGTTTTTT.

This chain joins TRBV30 and TRBJ1-2; 11 positions agree with TRBD1. The CDR3 has 14 amino acids. Germline V gene sequence: CDR1 GTSNPN, CDR2 SVGIG (reference sequence). The V and J ends lost 5 bases and 4 bases, in that order; junction bases with no gene match: 6. DNA for the CDR3: TGTGCCTGGGGAAGGACAGGGGGCGGCTATGGCTACACCTTC. This translates into CAWGRTGGGYGYTF.

The rearrangement links TRBV3-1 (or the pseudogene TRBV3-2) to TRBJ1-2; 8 bases map to TRBD1. The CDR3 is 15 amino acids. The germline V gene encodes CDR1 LGHDT and CDR2 YNNKEL (reference sequence). V lost 1 base and J lost 6; bases outside the gene matches: 7. CDR3 nucleotides: TGTGCCAGCAGCCAAGTTATCCAGGGGGCGAATGGCTACACCTTC. This encodes CASSQVIQGANGYTF.

The chain links TRBV15 to TRBJ1-5; D is possibly TRBD1 (5 bases). This CDR3 contains 16 residues. CDR1 and CDR2 (germline): LNHNV, YYDKDF (reference sequence). V lost 1 base and J lost 4, with 14 bases in between. In nucleotides, the CDR3 is TGTGCCACCAGCAGAGTTGGGGCTGGTGGGAATCAGCCCCAGCATTTT. Residues: CATSRVGAGGNQPQHF.

The rearrangement joins TRBV6-2 or TRBV6-3 to TRBJ1-5, with 8 bases identical to TRBD1. CDR1 and CDR2 (germline): MNHEY, SVGEGT. The length of the CDR3 is 15 residues. The V segment lost 1 base and the J segment 5 bases; nucleotides outside the gene matches: 4. CDR3 coding DNA: TGTGCCAGCAGTTACTGGCAGGGGGCAGATCAGCCCCAGCATTTT. Amino acids: CASSYWQGADQPQHF.

V usage is TRBV5-5 and J usage is TRBJ2-6; 8 nucleotides line up with TRBD1. The germline V gene encodes CDR1 SGHKS and CDR2 YYEKEE (reference sequence). The CDR3 loop spans 15 amino acids. The V and J ends lost 4 bases and 2 bases, in that order; junction bases with no gene match: 2. CDR3 loop: CASSLQGAGANVLTF. DNA of the CDR3: TGTGCCAGCAGCCTACAGGGGGCTGGGGCCAACGTCCTGACTTTC.

The chain recombines TRBV18 with TRBJ2-7, with D tentatively TRBD1 (6 bases). Germline CDR1 KGHSH, CDR2 LQKENI. This CDR3 is 16 amino acids long. V lost 3 bases and J lost 0, with 15 bases in between. The CDR3 DNA reads as TGTGCCAGCTCACCCTTTGCCGGACAGCGCTCCTACGAGCAGTACTTC. Amino acid sequence: CASSPFAGQRSYEQYF.

DNA of the CDR3: TGTGCCAGCAGGGATTACAGCTCCTATGGCTACACCTTC. Its translation is CASRDYSSYGYTF. J is TRBJ1-2 and V is TRBV12-3 or TRBV12-4; no clear D gene. Trimming stripped 6 bases from V and 4 bases from J, with 12 bases between. This CDR3 is built from 13 residues.

The chain is built from TRBV5-1 and TRBJ1-6, with D possibly being TRBD1 (6 bases). Per germline, CDR1 SGHRS and CDR2 YFSETQ. The ends were cut back, 0 bases at V and 4 bases at J, with 8 bases in the middle. The CDR3 totals 15 residues. The CDR3 DNA reads as TGCGCCAGCAGCTTGGGGACAGAGTATAATTCACCCCTCCACTTT. Translating gives CASSLGTEYNSPLHF.

The chain employs TRBV5-4 and TRBJ1-6, with a possible D match to TRBD1 (5 bases). This CDR3 is built from 14 residues. V gave up 0 bases and J gave up 5 bases, with 6 bases separating them. Per the germline V gene, CDR1 is SGHNT and CDR2 is YYREEE (reference sequence). Written as DNA, the CDR3 is TGTGCCAGCAGCTTGGGGGGGGATAATTCACCCCTCCACTTT. Amino acids: CASSLGGDNSPLHF.

The chain links TRBV25-1 to TRBJ2-4; no firm D call. Germline V gene data show CDR1 as MGHDK and CDR2 as SYGVNS. The CDR3 consists of 13 residues. V was cut by 8 bases and J by 8 bases, with 16 bases left in between. The CDR3 sequence: CASSTPEVDIQYF. CDR3 nucleotides: TGTGCCAGCTCGACACCAGAAGTCGACATTCAGTACTTC.

This clone was detected once. This rearrangement joins TRBV24-1 to TRBJ2-5, with 8 bases lining up with TRBD2. The V and J ends lost 1 base and 2 bases, in that order; junction bases with no gene match: 2. CDR1 is KGHDR and CDR2 is SFDVKD in the germline V gene. CDR3 size: 15 residues. DNA for the CDR3: TGTGCCACCAGTGATTTCGGGGGGGGACAAGAGACCCAGTACTTC. Amino acids: CATSDFGGGQETQYF.

With regard to this clone: The same CDR3 can be traced to other DNA sequences in this sample. The chain recombines TRBV5-1 with TRBJ1-1; 8 nucleotides match TRBD1. J was trimmed by 1 base and V by 5 bases; bases with no gene match: 4. The CDR3 length is 14 residues. Germline CDR1 is SGHRS and CDR2 is YFSETQ. The CDR3 DNA is TGCGCCAGCAGACCAGGACAGGGGAACACTGAAGCTTTCTTT. It translates to CASRPGQGNTEAFF.

The rearrangement links TRBV7-9 to TRBJ2-5, with TRBD2 as a possible D gene (7 bases). V lost 3 bases and J lost 2, with 10 bases in between. The germline CDR1 and CDR2 sequences are SEHNR and FQNEAQ (reference sequence). This CDR3 has 14 residues. CDR3 residues: CASSFGGPQETQYF. The CDR3 DNA reads as TGTGCCAGCAGCTTCGGGGGGCCACAAGAGACCCAGTACTTC. The full variable domain, rest sourced from reference TRBV7-9 and TRBJ2-5, is DTGVSQNPRHKITKRGQNVTFRCDPISEHNRLYWYRQTLGQGPEFLTYFQNEAQLEKSRLLSDRFSAERPKGSFSTLEIQRTEQGDSAMYLCASSFGGPQETQYFGPGTRLLVL.

CDR3 in DNA: TGCGCCAGCAGTGGTCAGAACAGGGCCTACGAGCAGTACTTC. Protein sequence: CASSGQNRAYEQYF. The chain combines TRBV10-2 with TRBJ2-7; TRBD1 might be the D (6 bases). Germline V gene data show CDR1 as WSHSY and CDR2 as SAAADI. Trimming took 4 bases from V and 2 from J, leaving 12 bases between them. This CDR3 is built from 14 residues.

The chain links TRBV29-1 to TRBJ1-1; no reliable D call. V lost 4 bases to trimming and J lost 0 bases, with 9 bases between them. The CDR3 is 13 residues long. The germline V gene has CDR1 SQVTM and CDR2 ANQGSEA. In nucleotides, the CDR3 is TGCAGCGTTGGGGCAAGAATGAACACTGAAGCTTTCTTT. It specifies CSVGARMNTEAFF. Variable domain in full (rest from reference TRBV29-1 and TRBJ1-1): SAVISQKPSRDICQRGTSLTIQCQVDSQVTMMFWYRQQPGQSLTLIATANQGSEATYESGFVIDKFPISRPNLTFSTLTVSNMSPEDSSIYLCSVGARMNTEAFFGQGTRLTVV.

This rearrangement joins TRBV5-4 to TRBJ1-2, with D possibly being TRBD1 (5 bases). The V gene lost 3 bases and the J gene lost 4 bases, with 16 bases spanning the gap. CDR1 is SGHNT and CDR2 is YYREEE in the germline V gene (reference sequence). The CDR3 spans 15 residues. The CDR3 DNA is TGTGCCAGCAGCTCTCCACTCTCAACAGGCTATGGCTACACCTTC. Its protein is CASSSPLSTGYGYTF.

The gene calls are TRBV19 and TRBJ1-5; D is undetermined. Per germline, CDR1 LNHDA and CDR2 SQIVND (reference sequence). The CDR3 is 12 residues long. Trimming took 8 bases from V and 5 from J, leaving 10 bases between them. The CDR3 reads CASGSGDQPQHF. The CDR3 DNA is TGTGCCAGTGGGTCCGGGGATCAGCCCCAGCATTTT.

The rearrangement links TRBV30 to TRBJ2-7; 10 bases fit TRBD2. The ends lost 0 bases at V and 3 bases at J; junction bases unmatched: 11. The CDR3 has 17 residues. Germline-derived CDR1 and CDR2 are GTSNPN and SVGIG (reference sequence). DNA of the CDR3: TGTGCCTGGAGTGTATCCCGCACTAGCGGGGATTACTACGAGCAGTACTTC. This sequence encodes CAWSVSRTSGDYYEQYF. The full variable domain, in which reference TRBV30 and TRBJ2-7 provide the parts outside the CDR3, is SQTIHQWPATLVQPVGSPLSLECTVEGTSNPNLYWYRQAAGRGLQLLFYSVGIGQISSEVPQNLSASRPQDRQFILSSKKLLLSDSGFYLCAWSVSRTSGDYYEQYFGPGTRLTVT.

In its sample, this clone was seen once. The chain has TRBV3-1 (or the pseudogene TRBV3-2) and TRBJ1-5; weak D call: TRBD1 (5 bases). From germline, CDR1 is LGHDT and CDR2 YNNKEL (reference sequence). The CDR3 contains 14 residues. V lost 0 bases, J lost 7 bases, and 10 bases lay in between. CDR3: CASSQEGRAQPQHF. The CDR3 DNA follows: TGTGCCAGCAGCCAAGAGGGCAGGGCGCAGCCCCAGCATTTT.

The chain combines TRBV19 with TRBJ2-1, with 10 bases fitting TRBD2. Germline V lookup: CDR1 LNHDA, CDR2 SQIVND (reference sequence). Trimming removed 3 bases from V and 4 bases from J; junction bases left unmatched: 3. The CDR3 is made up of 15 amino acids. This CDR3 is CASSISGGFYNEQFF. CDR3 bases: TGTGCCAGTAGTATTAGCGGGGGGTTTTACAATGAGCAGTTCTTC.

The chain combines TRBV6-5 with TRBJ1-2; D ambiguous. The germline V and J ends were trimmed by 7 bases and 4 bases, with 19 bases remaining between them. This CDR3 contains 15 residues. Per germline, CDR1 MNHEY and CDR2 SVGAGI. The CDR3 nucleotides are TGTGCCAGCACCCTAAAGGGAGGGAGCGGCTATGGCTACACCTTC. It specifies CASTLKGGSGYGYTF.